Below are 8 T cell receptor beta chains sequenced from a single sample in a study of T cells expressing NK-cell markers. TCRdb processed the 5' RACE reads again and assigns one entry to each CDR3 protein, with no DNA. The sample has fewer than 550,000 distinct CDR3 sequences. Input material: blood T cells: a sorted CD56 or NKG2C T cell subset, CD4+ or CD8+ T cells, or bulk PBMC T cells (not recorded which). All receptors come from a woman aged 50 to 60 in good health.

The chain joins TRBV5-1 to TRBJ2-1; the D gene TCRdb calls, TRBD2, cannot be checked with no DNA. The V gene's germline CDR1 is SGHRS and CDR2 YFSETQ. The CDR3 is made up of 16 amino acids. The CDR3 sequence: CASSLQSGLFYNEQFF. Combining the CDR3 with reference TRBV5-1 and TRBJ2-1 gives the whole variable domain KAGVTQTPRYLIKTRGQQVTLSCSPISGHRSVSWYQQTPGQGLQFLFEYFSETQRNKGNFPGRFSGRQFSNSRSEMNVSTLELGDSALYLCASSLQSGLFYNEQFFGPGTRLTVL.

The chain carries TRBV12-3 or TRBV12-4 and TRBJ2-6; checking the TCRdb D call of TRBD1 is not possible without DNA. This CDR3 contains 18 residues. CDR3 loop: CASSPDTAGSSGANVLTF.

This chain uses TRBV6-1 with TRBJ1-6; as DNA is missing, the TRBD1 call by TCRdb cannot be tested. There are 14 residues in the CDR3. CDR1 is MNHNS, CDR2 SASEGT, per germline. The CDR3 sequence is CASRDRGLNSPLHF.

The genes are TRBV7-8 and TRBJ2-1; TCRdb gives TRBD2 as the D gene, but with no DNA this cannot be confirmed. Germline values: CDR1 SGHVS, CDR2 FQNEAQ. This CDR3 comprises 15 residues. The CDR3 reads CASSRPAGLDNEQFF.

V usage is TRBV24-1 and J usage is TRBJ2-5; TCRdb's D gene call, TRBD1, goes unchecked for lack of DNA. Germline CDR1 is KGHDR and CDR2 is SFDVKD. The CDR3 contains 15 residues. CDR3 sequence: CATSPLFGNQESQYF.

The V and J genes are TRBV6-5 and TRBJ2-1; without DNA, the TCRdb call of TRBD2 cannot be checked. CDR3 length: 18 residues. Germline CDR1 reads MNHEY; CDR2 reads SVGAGI. The CDR3 protein is CASSSKGLAGGGGNEQFF.

The gene calls are TRBV6-4 and TRBJ2-1. This CDR3 comprises 15 residues. The germline V gene has CDR1 MRHNA and CDR2 SNTAGT. The CDR3 reads CASSSKLDKNNEQFF.

The chain uses TRBV7-8 and TRBJ2-3; TCRdb returns TRBD2, unconfirmable since there is no DNA. Germline CDR1 and CDR2: SGHVS and FQNEAQ. This CDR3 has 16 residues. CDR3 amino acids: CASSRSRRARGDTQYF.